This is a list of T cell receptor beta chains from one sample in a study of CD8 T cells in Susac syndrome. Using its own MiXCR run on the immunoSEQ multiplex PCR reads, TCRdb lists one record per CDR3 protein. Here the sample spans 95,000 to 150,000 distinct CDR3 sequences, over 95% being singletons. Sequencing input: CD4+ T cells from PBMCs. The receptors originated from a human donor with Susac syndrome. The CDR3 runs from the conserved cysteine through the conserved F or W. Each record gives: J gene, V gene, clone size, D gene, CDR3 DNA, CDR3 protein. The D gene is left open where the match is weak. Clone size, where shown, is once, few, many, or a class for clones that have expanded.

j_gene: TRBJ2-5; v_gene: TRBV28; abundance: -; d_gene: -; CDR3nt: TGTGCCAGCCTACGGGGGAATCTATTGGGAGAGACCCAGTACTTC; CDR3aa: CASLRGNLLGETQYF
j_gene: TRBJ2-7; v_gene: TRBV10-3; abundance: once; d_gene: -; CDR3nt: TGTGCCATCAGCACGTCCCCGGGACGAAACTCCTACGAGCAGTACTTC; CDR3aa: CAISTSPGRNSYEQYF
j_gene: TRBJ2-7; v_gene: TRBV2; abundance: -; d_gene: TRBD1; CDR3nt: TGTGCCAGCAGTGGGGACAGCGACGAGCAGTACTTC; CDR3aa: CASSGDSDEQYF
j_gene: TRBJ1-2; v_gene: TRBV20-1; abundance: -; d_gene: -; CDR3nt: TGCAGCACAGGGTCGTTGGGCTACACCTTC; CDR3aa: CSTGSLGYTF
j_gene: TRBJ2-7; v_gene: TRBV7-6; abundance: -; d_gene: TRBD1; CDR3nt: TGTGCCAGCAGCTTAGGGGCCGGGACAGTACCTGAGCAGTACTTC; CDR3aa: CASSLGAGTVPEQYF
j_gene: TRBJ1-1; v_gene: TRBV29-1; abundance: -; d_gene: -; CDR3nt: TGCAGCGTTGAAGGTCAGCAGGCCAACACTGAAGCTTTCTTT; CDR3aa: CSVEGQQANTEAFF
j_gene: TRBJ2-7; v_gene: TRBV14; abundance: -; d_gene: TRBD2; CDR3nt: TGTGCCAGCAGCCAAGCCGGGGGGGGGTACGTTTTCGAGCAGTACTTC; CDR3aa: CASSQAGGGYVFEQYF
j_gene: TRBJ2-5; v_gene: TRBV29-1; abundance: -; d_gene: TRBD1; CDR3nt: TGCAGCCTAAACCTGGGACAGTCCAGGTCAGAGACCCAGTACTTC; CDR3aa: CSLNLGQSRSETQYF
j_gene: TRBJ2-5; v_gene: TRBV20-1; abundance: -; d_gene: TRBD1; CDR3nt: TGCAGTGCTCGGGACAGGCTACGTAAAGAGACCCAGTACTTC; CDR3aa: CSARDRLRKETQYF
j_gene: TRBJ2-3; v_gene: TRBV7-2; abundance: once; d_gene: -; CDR3nt: TGTGCCAGCAGTCCAGACAGGTTGGGCACAGATACGCAGTATTTT; CDR3aa: CASSPDRLGTDTQYF
j_gene: TRBJ2-2; v_gene: TRBV7-3; abundance: -; d_gene: TRBD1; CDR3nt: TGTGCCAGCAGGTCGACAGGGGGCAGGACCGGGGAGCTGTTTTTT; CDR3aa: CASRSTGGRTGELFF
j_gene: TRBJ2-7; v_gene: TRBV5-1; abundance: -; d_gene: -; CDR3nt: TGCGCCAGCAGCTCGAGAGGGAGCTCCTACGAGCAGTACTTC; CDR3aa: CASSSRGSSYEQYF
j_gene: TRBJ2-1; v_gene: TRBV28; abundance: -; d_gene: TRBD2; CDR3nt: TGTGCCAGCAGTTTATACTCAGCGGGAGGTCAGTTCTTC; CDR3aa: CASSLYSAGGQFF
j_gene: TRBJ2-1; v_gene: TRBV28; abundance: -; d_gene: TRBD2; CDR3nt: TGTGCCAGCACTGGACTAGCGGGAGACTACAATGAGCAGTTCTTC; CDR3aa: CASTGLAGDYNEQFF
j_gene: TRBJ1-1; v_gene: TRBV5-1; abundance: -; d_gene: -; CDR3nt: TGCGCCAGCAGCTTGGTTGGGGGCAGGACGCCGGAGGCTTTCTTT; CDR3aa: CASSLVGGRTPEAFF
j_gene: TRBJ2-2; v_gene: TRBV11-2; abundance: once; d_gene: TRBD1; CDR3nt: TGTGCCAGCAACCCGGGGACAGGGAAGGTCGGGGAGCTGTTTTTT; CDR3aa: CASNPGTGKVGELFF
j_gene: TRBJ1-5; v_gene: TRBV28; abundance: -; d_gene: -; CDR3nt: TGTGCCAGCAGTTTAAGTCTCTACAATCAGCCCCAGCATTTT; CDR3aa: CASSLSLYNQPQHF
j_gene: TRBJ2-1; v_gene: TRBV9; abundance: -; d_gene: TRBD2; CDR3nt: TGTGCCAGCAGCACTAGCGGGAGTATGGATGAGCAGTTCTTC; CDR3aa: CASSTSGSMDEQFF
j_gene: TRBJ1-4; v_gene: TRBV4-1; abundance: -; d_gene: -; CDR3nt: TGCGCCAGCAGCCTAACACAGGAAAAACTGTTTTTT; CDR3aa: CASSLTQEKLFF
j_gene: TRBJ2-2; v_gene: TRBV9; abundance: -; d_gene: TRBD1; CDR3nt: TGTGCCAGCAGCGCTCGACAGGGGATGAACACCGGGGAGCTGTTTTTT; CDR3aa: CASSARQGMNTGELFF
j_gene: TRBJ1-5; v_gene: TRBV12-5; abundance: -; d_gene: -; CDR3nt: TGTGCTAGTGGTTTGGTCCCCTTGAATCAGCCCCAGCATTTT; CDR3aa: CASGLVPLNQPQHF
j_gene: TRBJ1-2; v_gene: TRBV5-1; abundance: -; d_gene: TRBD1; CDR3nt: TGCGCCAGCAGCTCCGGGACAGGGGTATTCGATGGCTACACCTTC; CDR3aa: CASSSGTGVFDGYTF
j_gene: TRBJ1-5; v_gene: TRBV7-9; abundance: -; d_gene: -; CDR3nt: TGTGCCAGCAGCTTAGGGGCAGGTAGCAATCAGCCCCAGCATTTT; CDR3aa: CASSLGAGSNQPQHF
j_gene: TRBJ2-5; v_gene: TRBV28; abundance: -; d_gene: TRBD2; CDR3nt: TGTGCCAGCCATACTAGCGGGAGAGGACAAGAGACCCAGTACTTC; CDR3aa: CASHTSGRGQETQYF
j_gene: TRBJ1-3; v_gene: TRBV29-1; abundance: -; d_gene: -; CDR3nt: TGCAGCGTTGAAGATTATCGGACAGCCGGAAACACCATATATTTT; CDR3aa: CSVEDYRTAGNTIYF
j_gene: TRBJ2-4; v_gene: TRBV18; abundance: -; d_gene: TRBD1; CDR3nt: TGTGCCAGCTCACCACGGGGGACAGAAGTAGCCAAAAACATTCAGTACTTC; CDR3aa: CASSPRGTEVAKNIQYF
j_gene: TRBJ2-5; v_gene: TRBV2; abundance: -; d_gene: -; CDR3nt: TGTGCCAGCAGTGAAGACAGCTTCCAAGAGACCCAGTACTTC; CDR3aa: CASSEDSFQETQYF